Each of the 11 T cell receptor beta chains below was sequenced from the same sample in a study of cytomegalovirus exposure and HLA in healthy donors. The PCR used 60 Vbeta and 13 Jbeta primers. Produced via immunoSEQ multiplex PCR; TCRdb's table is partial and in-frame only. The sample holds some 90,000 clones; around 80% are singletons and the top ten take 2.7%. Sequencing input: PBMCs. The receptors here all came from a man under 40 in good health and CMV-seronegative.

This clone was detected only once. The chain carries TRBV28 and TRBJ1-1, with TRBD1 matching 7 bases. Germline CDR1 is MDHEN and CDR2 is SYDVKM. V lost 3 bases and J lost 1; bases outside the gene matches: 8. The CDR3 runs to 16 residues. The CDR3 protein is CASSFDLGQANTEAFF. The DNA of the CDR3 is TGTGCCAGCAGTTTCGATTTAGGACAGGCGAACACTGAAGCTTTCTTT.

As DNA, the CDR3 is TGTGCCAGCTCCGCCGCCGCGACAGCCTTTCACTTGAACACTGAAGCTTTCTTT. Translation: CASSAAATAFHLNTEAFF. V and J are TRBV18 and TRBJ1-1; the D gene is possibly TRBD1 (5 bases). The CDR3 spans 18 residues. Germline V gene data show CDR1 as KGHSH and CDR2 as LQKENI. Between the trimmed V and J ends, which lost 6 bases and 0 bases, there was a span of 23 bases.

This clone was seen once. The V call is TRBV5-6, the J call TRBJ2-1, with 8 bases that match TRBD2. The CDR3 consists of 15 residues. V dropped 4 bases and J dropped 5; count of bases not matched to a gene: 8. CDR1 SGHDT and CDR2 YYEEEE come from the germline V gene. The CDR3 DNA sequence: TGTGCCAGCAGCCGCCCGGGCGGGAGGCACAATGAGCAGTTCTTC. Translation gives CASSRPGGRHNEQFF.

The J gene is TRBJ1-2, the V gene TRBV7-3; 9 bases agree with TRBD1. From germline, CDR1 is SGHTA and CDR2 FQGTGA. This CDR3 region has 15 residues. Trimming removed 6 bases from V and 3 bases from J; junction bases left unmatched: 8. CDR3 residues: CASSITGGAYYGYTF. CDR3 DNA sequence: TGTGCCAGCAGTATTACAGGGGGCGCTTACTATGGCTACACCTTC.

The CDR3 coding sequence is TGTGCCAGTAGTCTACAGGCGATCTCTGGAAACACCATATATTTT. It specifies CASSLQAISGNTIYF. The rearrangement uses TRBV19 and TRBJ1-3; a weak D match, TRBD1 (5 bases). The CDR3 runs 15 residues. V lost 5 bases and J 0 bases, leaving 11 bases between the germline ends. Germline CDR1 is LNHDA and CDR2 is SQIVND (reference sequence).

The genes are TRBV6-1 and TRBJ1-2; D not certain. The CDR3 has 12 residues. Germline V gives CDR1 MNHNS, CDR2 SASEGT. Trimming took off 2 bases at V and 5 bases at J, with 6 bases between the two ends. CDR3 in DNA: TGTGCCAGCAGTGAACCAAAATATGGCTACACCTTC. Its translation is CASSEPKYGYTF.

CDR3 region: CASSYSSLGAGDTQYF. The CDR3 DNA reads TGTGCCAGCAGTTACTCGAGTTTGGGGGCCGGAGATACGCAGTATTTT. The rearrangement uses TRBV6-5 and TRBJ2-3, with a possible D match to TRBD1 (6 bases). CDR3 length: 16 amino acids. Trimming stripped 0 bases from V and 5 bases from J, with 15 bases between. Germline CDR1 and CDR2: MNHEY and SVGAGI.

This rearrangement joins TRBV4-3 to TRBJ2-1; 8 nucleotides match TRBD2. The CDR3 runs 16 residues. Germline V gene data show CDR1 as LGHNA and CDR2 as YSLEER. V gave up 4 bases and J gave up 0 bases; unmatched junction bases: 5. CDR3 sequence: CASSPPGGSSYNEQFF. The DNA of the CDR3 is TGCGCCAGCAGCCCCCCGGGAGGGAGCTCCTACAATGAGCAGTTCTTC.

The V and J genes are TRBV25-1 and TRBJ1-5; D unclear. V was cut by 4 bases and J by 5 bases, with 15 bases left in between. The CDR3 is made up of 15 amino acids. Germline V gene data show CDR1 as MGHDK and CDR2 as SYGVNS. CDR3 protein: CASSGIGGVDQPQHF. The CDR3 coding sequence is TGTGCCAGCAGTGGAATAGGCGGGGTAGATCAGCCCCAGCATTTT.

This clone has a handful of counts. The chain employs TRBV27 and TRBJ1-6; a weak D match, TRBD1 (5 bases). The CDR3 extends over 17 amino acids. V was pared by 8 bases and J by 7 bases, with 24 bases between. Germline CDR1 reads MNHEY; CDR2 reads SMNVEV (reference sequence). In nucleotides, the CDR3 is TGTGCCAGCTCTCTAGGGGTCGCGACCAGGTTGAATTCACCCCTCCACTTT. Translation: CASSLGVATRLNSPLHF.

This clone was counted a single time. The chain's CDR3 is CASSVTSWETQYF. As DNA, the CDR3 is TGTGCCAGTAGTGTGACTAGTTGGGAGACCCAGTACTTC. The chain recombines TRBV19 with TRBJ2-5; D might be TRBD2 (6 bases). V lost 5 bases and J 5 bases, leaving 12 bases between the germline ends. Per germline, CDR1 LNHDA and CDR2 SQIVND (reference sequence). CDR3 length: 13 residues.